This T cell receptor beta chain originates from a study of blood T cells in healthy people across ages. Background on the study: Per two T cells, template switching captured roughly one barcoded beta molecule. Study results and limitations: Observed TCR beta diversity per million T cells went down as age went up. This fall followed a roughly linear course with age. It was the long-lived donors that had more naive CD4+ cells and higher diversity than aged donors.

Donation came from healthy Caucasian individuals in Russia who were aged 6 to 90. This clonotype was observed a handful of times. Its antigen is undetermined. Germline CDR1 and CDR2: SEHNR and FQNEAQ (reference sequence). V was pared by 6 bases and J by 4 bases, with 7 bases of the junction left unmatched. The CDR3 length is 14 residues. A second PCR, run for about 7 to 11 cycles, used a sample-barcoded 5' primer plus a J-beta primer mix. MiXCR, applied by TCRdb to the 5' RACE reads, yields one record per CDR3 protein. The sample holds 1.5 million to 1.9 million distinct CDR3 sequences, 35% to 45% seen once.

The sequence was collected from a woman aged 18-35 years in good health. The chain uses TRBV7-9 and TRBJ1-2, with TRBD1 matching 8 bases. Sequencing input: blood. CDR3 sequence reads: CASSYADRVYGYTF. The CDR3, as DNA: TGTGCCAGCAGTTATGCGGACAGGGTCTATGGCTACACCTTC. The full variable domain, completed using reference TRBV7-9 and TRBJ1-2, is DTGVSQNPRHKITKRGQNVTFRCDPISEHNRLYWYRQTLGQGPEFLTYFQNEAQLEKSRLLSDRFSAERPKGSFSTLEIQRTEQGDSAMYLCASSYADRVYGYTFGSGTRLTVV.